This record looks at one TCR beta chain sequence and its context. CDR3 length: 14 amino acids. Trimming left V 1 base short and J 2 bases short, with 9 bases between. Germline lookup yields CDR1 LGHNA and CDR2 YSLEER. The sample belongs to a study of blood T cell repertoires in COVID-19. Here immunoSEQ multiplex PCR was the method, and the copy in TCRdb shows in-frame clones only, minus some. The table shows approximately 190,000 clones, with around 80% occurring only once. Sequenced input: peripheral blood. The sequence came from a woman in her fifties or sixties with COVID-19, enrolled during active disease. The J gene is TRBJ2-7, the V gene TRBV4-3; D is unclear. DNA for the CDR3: TGCGCCAGCAGCCAAGGTCCAGGAACCTACGAGCAGTACTTC. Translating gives CASSQGPGTYEQYF.